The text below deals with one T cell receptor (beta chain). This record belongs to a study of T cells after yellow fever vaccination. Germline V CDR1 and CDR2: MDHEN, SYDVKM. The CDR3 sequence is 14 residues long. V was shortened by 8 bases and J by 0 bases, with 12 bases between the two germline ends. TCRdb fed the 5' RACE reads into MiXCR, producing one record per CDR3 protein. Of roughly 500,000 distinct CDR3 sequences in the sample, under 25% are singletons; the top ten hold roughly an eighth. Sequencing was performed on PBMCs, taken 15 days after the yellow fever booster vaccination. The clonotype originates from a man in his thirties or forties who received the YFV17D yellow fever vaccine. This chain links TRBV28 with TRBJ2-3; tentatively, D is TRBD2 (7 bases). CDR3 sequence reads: CASLGGQSTDTQYF. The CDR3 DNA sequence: TGTGCCAGCCTGGGGGGGCAGAGCACAGATACGCAGTATTTT.